Listed below are T cell receptor beta chains from one sample, sequenced in a study of blood T cell repertoires in COVID-19. Generated by immunoSEQ multiplex PCR, the TCRdb table keeps only in-frame clones and is missing some. This table holds about 210,000 clones, 83% found once. What was sequenced was peripheral blood. These receptors all stem from a middle-aged woman with active or convalescent COVID-19. Both conserved end residues are part of each CDR3. D genes are given only for firm matches. Clone sizes are given selectively: once, few, many, or a class where the clone is expanded.

cdr3_aa cdr3_nt j_call v_call clone_size d_call
CASSFGDSQSSYEQYF TGCGCCAGCAGCTTTGGGGACAGCCAGAGCTCCTACGAGCAGTACTTC TRBJ2-7 TRBV5-1 - TRBD1
CASSQDGARQETQYF TGCGCCAGCAGCCAAGATGGGGCTAGACAAGAGACCCAGTACTTC TRBJ2-5 TRBV4-3 few -
CASSRRQGRAFF TGTGCCAGCAGCCGGAGACAGGGACGAGCTTTCTTT TRBJ1-1 TRBV3-1/TRBV3-2 - TRBD1
CASSQMASGTKTQYF TGCGCCAGCAGTCAAATGGCTAGCGGGACGAAGACCCAGTACTTC TRBJ2-5 TRBV5-1 once TRBD2
CATSRAFTGGGGDTQYF TGTGCCACCAGCAGAGCTTTTACAGGGGGCGGTGGAGATACGCAGTATTTT TRBJ2-3 TRBV15 - TRBD1
CASSLVSSGKDTQYF TGTGCCAGCAGCTTGGTTTCTAGCGGGAAGGATACGCAGTATTTT TRBJ2-3 TRBV5-4 - TRBD2
CASTGSWQETQYF TGTGCCAGCACAGGGTCGTGGCAAGAGACCCAGTACTTC TRBJ2-5 TRBV7-3 - -
CASSLVTSGGPHQETQYF TGTGCCAGCAGCTTAGTAACTAGCGGGGGGCCCCACCAAGAGACCCAGTACTTC TRBJ2-5 TRBV11-2 - TRBD2
CSVEDLGQGSLTGELFF TGCAGCGTTGAAGATCTTGGGCAGGGGTCGCTCACCGGGGAGCTGTTTTTT TRBJ2-2 TRBV29-1 - -
CAWGTGGAEKLFF TGTGCCTGGGGGACAGGGGGTGCCGAAAAACTGTTTTTT TRBJ1-4 TRBV30 - TRBD1
CASSAGGAYSNQPQHF TGTGCCAGCAGCGCCGGTGGGGCTTATAGCAATCAGCCCCAGCATTTT TRBJ1-5 TRBV5-4 - -
CAWSPGTGGSEQYF TGTGCCTGGAGTCCCGGGACAGGTGGCTCCGAGCAGTACTTC TRBJ2-7 TRBV30 - TRBD1
CASSSPAQGAFGQYF TGTGCCAGCAGCTCCCCGGCTCAAGGGGCCTTCGGGCAGTATTTT TRBJ2-3 TRBV5-4 - -
CASSKSPTDTQYF TGTGCCAGCAGCAAGAGCCCGACAGATACGCAGTATTTT TRBJ2-3 TRBV21-1 - -
CASSATGTGKPNEQFF TGTGCCAGTAGTGCCACCGGGACAGGGAAGCCCAATGAGCAGTTCTTC TRBJ2-1 TRBV19 - TRBD1
CATSKPSGKLTDTQYF TGTGCCACCAGTAAACCTAGCGGGAAACTCACAGATACGCAGTATTTT TRBJ2-3 TRBV15 - TRBD2
CASSLGTGAYNEQFF TGTGCCAGCAGCTTAGGGACAGGGGCCTACAATGAGCAGTTCTTC TRBJ2-1 TRBV11-2 - TRBD1
CASSEQGLWGYTF TGTGCCAGCAGTGAACAGGGGCTTTGGGGCTACACCTTC TRBJ1-2 TRBV6-1 - -
CASKGGHLYEQYF TGTGCCAGTAAGGGCGGACACCTCTACGAGCAGTACTTC TRBJ2-7 TRBV19 once -
CAIRELDTETQYF TGTGCCATCCGGGAGCTAGATACAGAGACCCAGTACTTC TRBJ2-5 TRBV10-3 - -
CASSISGTGGAETQYF TGCGCCAGCAGCATCAGCGGGACAGGGGGCGCGGAGACCCAGTACTTC TRBJ2-5 TRBV4-1 - TRBD1
CASRDRNSPLHF TGTGCCAGCAGGGACAGAAATTCACCCCTCCACTTT TRBJ1-6 TRBV6-5 - -
CASSLRGVGTEAFF TGTGCCAGCAGCTTACGGGGGGTAGGGACTGAAGCTTTCTTT TRBJ1-1 TRBV7-2 once -
CASSSGLTSEKLFF TGTGCCAGCAGCTCCGGGTTAACCTCTGAAAAACTGTTTTTT TRBJ1-4 TRBV6-5 - -
CASSQGDRVFGELFF TGTGCCAGCAGCCAAGGGGACAGGGTTTTCGGGGAGCTGTTTTTT TRBJ2-2 TRBV4-2 - TRBD1
CASRPTGHNQPQHF TGTGCCAGCAGACCGACAGGGCACAATCAGCCCCAGCATTTT TRBJ1-5 TRBV27 - TRBD1
CASSLGGATYTDTQYF TGTGCCAGCAGCTTAGGAGGCGCCACATACACAGATACGCAGTATTTT TRBJ2-3 TRBV5-8 - -
CASSVGQSQETQYF TGTGCCAGCAGCGTAGGACAGTCACAAGAGACCCAGTACTTC TRBJ2-5 TRBV9 - -
CAWTGVLNSPLHF TGTGCCTGGACGGGGGTTCTTAATTCACCCCTCCACTTT TRBJ1-6 TRBV30 - -
CATSDPTSGETQYF TGTGCCACCAGTGACCCGACTAGCGGGGAGACCCAGTACTTC TRBJ2-5 TRBV24-1 - TRBD2
CASSPQSSGNTIYF TGTGCCAGCAGTCCACAATCCTCTGGAAACACCATATATTTT TRBJ1-3 TRBV2 - -
CASSLSGNNEQFF TGTGCCAGCAGTTTATCAGGTAACAATGAGCAGTTCTTC TRBJ2-1 TRBV12-3/TRBV12-4 - -
CASIGTTGTYEQYF TGTGCCAGCATCGGGACTACTGGGACCTACGAGCAGTACTTC TRBJ2-7 TRBV28 - TRBD2
CASSPLGANVLTF TGTGCCAGCAGCCCACTCGGGGCCAACGTCCTGACTTTC TRBJ2-6 TRBV11-3 - -
CASSESLGGGTHEQYF TGTGCCAGCAGCGAGAGTCTCGGGGGGGGGACCCACGAGCAGTACTTC TRBJ2-7 TRBV7-9 - TRBD2
CASAPWTSGAPQETQYF TGTGCCAGCGCGCCGTGGACTAGCGGGGCCCCCCAGGAGACCCAGTACTTC TRBJ2-5 TRBV10-3 - TRBD2
CASSQDGEIYLEQYF TGTGCCAGCAGCCAAGACGGGGAAATTTACTTAGAGCAGTACTTC TRBJ2-7 TRBV3-1/TRBV3-2 - -
CASSAIGGSVEKLFF TGTGCCAGCAGCGCCATAGGGGGCTCGGTTGAAAAACTGTTTTTT TRBJ1-4 TRBV9 - TRBD1
CASSPLQGEAFF TGTGCCAGCTCACCCTTACAGGGGGAAGCTTTCTTT TRBJ1-1 TRBV18 - TRBD1
CASSFGTAWATEAFF TGTGCCAGCAGCTTTGGGACAGCTTGGGCTACTGAAGCTTTCTTT TRBJ1-1 TRBV5-6 - TRBD1
CASSLDNQETQYF TGCGCCAGCAGCCTGGACAATCAAGAGACCCAGTACTTC TRBJ2-5 TRBV5-1 - -
CASRDRDGSNEKLFF TGTGCCAGTCGGGACAGGGATGGAAGTAATGAAAAACTGTTTTTT TRBJ1-4 TRBV19 - TRBD1
CASSLRRGWGEQFF TGTGCCAGCAGTTTGAGACGGGGGTGGGGTGAGCAGTTCTTC TRBJ2-1 TRBV28 - -
CASSLGQGNYGYTF TGTGCCAGCTCACTCGGACAGGGTAACTATGGCTACACCTTC TRBJ1-2 TRBV18 once TRBD1
CASSEFGGLAGDYNEQFF TGTGCCAGCAGTGAATTCGGGGGACTAGCGGGGGACTACAATGAGCAGTTCTTC TRBJ2-1 TRBV6-1 - TRBD2
CASSFGTGSDEQYF TGTGCCAGCAGCTTCGGGACAGGGTCCGACGAGCAGTACTTC TRBJ2-7 TRBV7-6 few TRBD1
CASSSPGQGNTEAFF TGTGCCAGCAGCTCTCCCGGACAGGGGAACACTGAAGCTTTCTTT TRBJ1-1 TRBV7-3 few TRBD1
CASSLGQGGEKLFF TGTGCCAGCAGCTTGGGACAGGGGGGCGAAAAACTGTTTTTT TRBJ1-4 TRBV7-6 - TRBD1
CASSPYTTSLSTDTQYF TGTGCCAGCAGTCCCTATACGACTAGCTTAAGCACAGATACGCAGTATTTT TRBJ2-3 TRBV5-8 few TRBD2
CATSDPRQGSRDTQYF TGTGCCACCAGTGACCCCCGACAGGGTTCGCGGGATACGCAGTATTTT TRBJ2-3 TRBV24-1 - TRBD1
CASSLAGSPLHF TGTGCCAGCAGTTTGGCGGGGTCACCCCTCCACTTT TRBJ1-6 TRBV28 - -